Listed below are T cell receptor beta chains from one sample, sequenced in a study of shared clonotypes between healthy human individuals. Generated by immunoSEQ multiplex PCR, the TCRdb table keeps only in-frame clones and is missing some. The data contain around 180,000 clones, 85% to 95% of them seen just once; the ten biggest clones take up about 0.067%. The material sequenced was naive CD4+ T cells sorted from blood. Source of these receptors: a young woman in good health. CDR3s include the opening cysteine and the closing phenylalanine or tryptophan. The order of the fields is D gene, J gene, V gene, clone size, CDR3 DNA, CDR3 protein. The D gene is left open where the match is weak. Some rows have no size entry. The others give once, few or many, or a class for an expanded clone.

-	TRBJ2-1	TRBV30	-	TGTGCCTGGAGTGTCCTTGACGGGCGAGTGCAGTTCTTC	CAWSVLDGRVQFF
-	TRBJ2-7	TRBV27	-	TGTGCCAGCAGTTTAGGAGACAGCTACGAGCAGTACTTC	CASSLGDSYEQYF
TRBD2	TRBJ2-3	TRBV19	once	TGTGCCAGTACCCCCTTATCCGGGAGGGTGCCAGATACGCAGTATTTT	CASTPLSGRVPDTQYF
TRBD2	TRBJ2-7	TRBV5-1	-	TGCGCCAGCAGCTTGGTTAGCGGGAACTCCTACGAGCAGTACTTC	CASSLVSGNSYEQYF
-	TRBJ1-1	TRBV29-1	few	TGCAGCGTAGGGACGTCTCAGTACACTGAAGCTTTCTTT	CSVGTSQYTEAFF
TRBD2	TRBJ2-5	TRBV18	-	TGTGCCAGCTCATCGGATACTAGCGGGACGGGGGAGCAGTACTTC	CASSSDTSGTGEQYF
-	TRBJ2-5	TRBV5-1	-	TGCGCCAGCAGCTTCCTAGCGCCGCCCCAAGAGACCCAGTACTTC	CASSFLAPPQETQYF
-	TRBJ1-2	TRBV27	-	TGTGCCAGCAGAGGACATGCGTCAGGCTATGGCTACACCTTC	CASRGHASGYGYTF
TRBD1	TRBJ1-1	TRBV29-1	-	TGCAGCGTAGCCAGGGGGGGGACTGAAGCTTTCTTT	CSVARGGTEAFF
TRBD1	TRBJ2-7	TRBV30	-	TGTGCCTGGAGTGGTCCAGGGGGTTCCTACGAGCAGTACTTC	CAWSGPGGSYEQYF
-	TRBJ2-2	TRBV5-1	-	TGCGCCAGCAGCTTGGCACAGGGTGTTTCCACCGGGGAGCTGTTTTTT	CASSLAQGVSTGELFF
-	TRBJ1-1	TRBV7-8	-	TGTGCCACCATGGAGGCGATACGCACTGAAGCTTTCTTT	CATMEAIRTEAFF
TRBD1	TRBJ2-7	TRBV6-1	-	TGTGCCAGCAGAGCCGGGACAGGAACCTACGAGCAGTACTTC	CASRAGTGTYEQYF
TRBD1	TRBJ2-7	TRBV6-6	once	TGTGCCAGCAGCCGACAGGGGAGCTACGAGCAGTACTTC	CASSRQGSYEQYF
-	TRBJ2-5	TRBV30	-	TGTGCCTGGAGTGTAGGGGTCGGCGGGCAGTACTTC	CAWSVGVGGQYF
-	TRBJ2-7	TRBV5-1	-	TGCGCCAGCAGCTTGGCCGTCGGATCCTACGAGCAGTACTTC	CASSLAVGSYEQYF
-	TRBJ2-5	TRBV9	-	TGTGCCAGCAGCGTAGAGGGGATTGGAGAGACCCAGTACTTC	CASSVEGIGETQYF
TRBD2	TRBJ2-1	TRBV7-6	-	TGTGCCAGCAGCCGAAGCACTAGCGATGAGCAGTTCTTC	CASSRSTSDEQFF
-	TRBJ2-1	TRBV28	-	TGTGCCAGCAGTCAACTTCGGTGGAGCTCCTACAATGAGCAGTTCTTC	CASSQLRWSSYNEQFF
-	TRBJ2-7	TRBV6-6	once	TGTGCCAGCAGTTATGGGGGTTCCTACGAGCAGTACTTC	CASSYGGSYEQYF
TRBD2	TRBJ2-1	TRBV28	-	TGTGCCAGCAGTCCTCCTAGCGGGAGGGCCCGGGAGAATGAGCAGTTCTTC	CASSPPSGRARENEQFF
-	TRBJ2-7	TRBV11-2	-	TGTGCCAGCAGCTCAATCAAACCGGGACACCTCTACGAGCAGTACTTC	CASSSIKPGHLYEQYF
-	TRBJ2-6	TRBV19	-	TGTGCCAGTAGTATCTCTGGGGCCAACGTCCTGACTTTC	CASSISGANVLTF
-	TRBJ1-2	TRBV6-5	-	TGTGCCAGCGGCCACAGGGATGGCTACACCTTC	CASGHRDGYTF
TRBD2	TRBJ2-1	TRBV4-1	-	TGCGCCAGCAGCCAGCGGGAGCACTCCTACAATGAGCAGTTCTTC	CASSQREHSYNEQFF
-	TRBJ1-1	TRBV6-1	-	TGTGCCAGCAGGCAGGGGTCCACTGAAGCTTTCTTT	CASRQGSTEAFF
-	TRBJ2-7	TRBV7-9	-	TGTGCCAGCAGCTTTGTCGCAGTAGCCTACGAGCAGTACTTC	CASSFVAVAYEQYF
-	TRBJ2-1	TRBV4-1	-	TGCGCCAGCAGCCAAGGGCATTTGGGTTACAATGAGCAGTTCTTC	CASSQGHLGYNEQFF
-	TRBJ1-4	TRBV7-9	-	TGTGCCAGCAGCTCTTGGACAGATGAAAAACTGTTTTTT	CASSSWTDEKLFF
-	TRBJ1-5	TRBV2	few	TGTGCCAGCAGGATTGGGGCCGGTCAGCCCCAGCATTTT	CASRIGAGQPQHF
TRBD2	TRBJ2-1	TRBV4-2	-	TGTGCCAGCAGCCAAGGCCTACTAGCGGGATGGGATGAGCAGTTCTTC	CASSQGLLAGWDEQFF
TRBD1	TRBJ1-1	TRBV10-3	-	TGTGCCATCAGGAGATGGGACAGTGAAGCTTTCTTT	CAIRRWDSEAFF
TRBD2	TRBJ2-2	TRBV5-1	-	TGCGCCAGCAGCATGACTAGCGGGAAGACCGGGGAGCTGTTTTTT	CASSMTSGKTGELFF
-	TRBJ2-7	TRBV6-1	once	TGTGCCAGCAGAGGGCCAGGGCCCTACGAGCAGTACTTC	CASRGPGPYEQYF
TRBD2	TRBJ2-2	TRBV9	-	TGTGCCAGCAGCGAGAGACTAGCGCCGACCACCGGGGAGCTGTTTTTT	CASSERLAPTTGELFF
-	TRBJ1-4	TRBV5-1	-	TGCGCCAGCAGCCCCCCAGGCAGGGAGGGTGAAAAACTGTTTTTT	CASSPPGREGEKLFF
TRBD1	TRBJ1-3	TRBV5-4	-	TGTGCCAGCAGCCCGGACAGGGGAAACACCATATATTTT	CASSPDRGNTIYF
-	TRBJ1-6	TRBV19	-	TGTGCCACCTCCCCCCCGGGCTATAATTCACCCCTCCACTTT	CATSPPGYNSPLHF
-	TRBJ2-7	TRBV28	-	TGTGCCAGCAGTGCAACTGGATACGAGCAGTACTTC	CASSATGYEQYF
-	TRBJ2-7	TRBV7-2	-	TGTGCCAGCAGCTTAGCTACAGCTTACGAGCAGTACTTC	CASSLATAYEQYF
-	TRBJ1-1	TRBV9	-	TGTGCCAGCAGCGTTGTGGGGGGGAACACTGAAGCTTTCTTT	CASSVVGGNTEAFF
-	TRBJ2-7	TRBV5-1	-	TGCGCCAGCAGCTTGGCAGGGCGAAGCGAGCAGTACTTC	CASSLAGRSEQYF
-	TRBJ2-6	TRBV6-4	-	TGTGCCAGCAGCCGATCGCCAGGGGCATCTGGGGCCAACGTCCTGACTTTC	CASSRSPGASGANVLTF
-	TRBJ1-1	TRBV27	-	TGTGCCAGCAGTCCCTACCCGGGGCTGGAGAACACTGAAGCTTTCTTT	CASSPYPGLENTEAFF
-	TRBJ1-1	TRBV11-2	-	TGTGCCAGCAGCTTAGTACGGTCTGAAGCTTTCTTT	CASSLVRSEAFF